Listed below are T cell receptor beta chains from one sample, sequenced in a study of human T cells and chemical hapten exposure. TCRdb recomputed calls from the RACE reads with MiXCR, one row per CDR3 protein. The sample contains around 350,000 distinct CDR3 sequences, 4.5% to 7% of which appear only once. The sequencing here drew on whole blood, taken in connection with sensitization to the hapten diphenylcyclopropenone (DPC). These TCRs come from a woman aged 18 to 35 with alopecia areata. Some clones in this sample may be carry-over from other donors' samples. Each CDR3 is given with its conserved first and last residue. A D gene is named only where the DNA matches it firmly. Only part of the rows carry a size: once, few, many, or a class if the clone is expanded.

D gene	V gene	clone size	J gene	CDR3 DNA	CDR3 protein
NA	TRBV12-3/TRBV12-4	NA	TRBJ2-1	TGTGCCAGCAGGCCGACAGGCCGTACCTACAATGAGCAGTTCTTC	CASRPTGRTYNEQFF
NA	TRBV12-5	few	TRBJ2-7	TGTGCTAGTGGGCCGGGGGCTGCTACCTACGAGCAGTACTTC	CASGPGAATYEQYF
NA	TRBV6-2/TRBV6-3	few	TRBJ1-4	TGTGCCAGCAGTTACGGTCGGGACGCCGGGAATGAAAAACTGTTTTTT	CASSYGRDAGNEKLFF
NA	TRBV5-3	NA	TRBJ1-5	TGTGCCAGAAGCTTGGTCGTTCATACCAGGGTGAGGGGCAATCAGCCCCAGCATTTT	CARSLVVHTRVRGNQPQHF
TRBD1	TRBV5-4	many	TRBJ2-3	TGTGCCAGCAGCTTCAGGGGGCTCGACACAGATACGCAGTATTTT	CASSFRGLDTDTQYF
TRBD2	TRBV28	once	TRBJ2-7	TGTGCCAGCAGACGACTAGCGGGGACCTCTGGCTACGAGCAGTACTTC	CASRRLAGTSGYEQYF
NA	TRBV27	few	TRBJ2-3	TGTGCCAGCAGTAGACAGTTAAGTGATTACGCAGATACGCAGTATTTT	CASSRQLSDYADTQYF
NA	TRBV7-9	many	TRBJ2-3	TGTGCCAGCAGCTCGGACTGGGTTTCTACAGATACGCAGTATTTT	CASSSDWVSTDTQYF
TRBD1	TRBV10-3	few	TRBJ1-1	TGTGCCATCAGTGAGTCGGACAGGGAAAAAAAAGCTTTCTTT	CAISESDREKKAFF
TRBD1	TRBV20-1	many	TRBJ1-6	TGCAGTGCTAGAGCCACAGGGGTCGGATCCTCCTATAATTCACCCCTCCACTTT	CSARATGVGSSYNSPLHF
NA	TRBV2	NA	TRBJ2-3	TGTGCCAGCACCATAAGGAACACAGATACGCAGTATTTT	CASTIRNTDTQYF
NA	TRBV20-1	few	TRBJ1-6	TGCAGTGCTAGAGATTTGATTCCTTCGAGCTCCTATAATTCACCCCTCCACTTT	CSARDLIPSSSYNSPLHF